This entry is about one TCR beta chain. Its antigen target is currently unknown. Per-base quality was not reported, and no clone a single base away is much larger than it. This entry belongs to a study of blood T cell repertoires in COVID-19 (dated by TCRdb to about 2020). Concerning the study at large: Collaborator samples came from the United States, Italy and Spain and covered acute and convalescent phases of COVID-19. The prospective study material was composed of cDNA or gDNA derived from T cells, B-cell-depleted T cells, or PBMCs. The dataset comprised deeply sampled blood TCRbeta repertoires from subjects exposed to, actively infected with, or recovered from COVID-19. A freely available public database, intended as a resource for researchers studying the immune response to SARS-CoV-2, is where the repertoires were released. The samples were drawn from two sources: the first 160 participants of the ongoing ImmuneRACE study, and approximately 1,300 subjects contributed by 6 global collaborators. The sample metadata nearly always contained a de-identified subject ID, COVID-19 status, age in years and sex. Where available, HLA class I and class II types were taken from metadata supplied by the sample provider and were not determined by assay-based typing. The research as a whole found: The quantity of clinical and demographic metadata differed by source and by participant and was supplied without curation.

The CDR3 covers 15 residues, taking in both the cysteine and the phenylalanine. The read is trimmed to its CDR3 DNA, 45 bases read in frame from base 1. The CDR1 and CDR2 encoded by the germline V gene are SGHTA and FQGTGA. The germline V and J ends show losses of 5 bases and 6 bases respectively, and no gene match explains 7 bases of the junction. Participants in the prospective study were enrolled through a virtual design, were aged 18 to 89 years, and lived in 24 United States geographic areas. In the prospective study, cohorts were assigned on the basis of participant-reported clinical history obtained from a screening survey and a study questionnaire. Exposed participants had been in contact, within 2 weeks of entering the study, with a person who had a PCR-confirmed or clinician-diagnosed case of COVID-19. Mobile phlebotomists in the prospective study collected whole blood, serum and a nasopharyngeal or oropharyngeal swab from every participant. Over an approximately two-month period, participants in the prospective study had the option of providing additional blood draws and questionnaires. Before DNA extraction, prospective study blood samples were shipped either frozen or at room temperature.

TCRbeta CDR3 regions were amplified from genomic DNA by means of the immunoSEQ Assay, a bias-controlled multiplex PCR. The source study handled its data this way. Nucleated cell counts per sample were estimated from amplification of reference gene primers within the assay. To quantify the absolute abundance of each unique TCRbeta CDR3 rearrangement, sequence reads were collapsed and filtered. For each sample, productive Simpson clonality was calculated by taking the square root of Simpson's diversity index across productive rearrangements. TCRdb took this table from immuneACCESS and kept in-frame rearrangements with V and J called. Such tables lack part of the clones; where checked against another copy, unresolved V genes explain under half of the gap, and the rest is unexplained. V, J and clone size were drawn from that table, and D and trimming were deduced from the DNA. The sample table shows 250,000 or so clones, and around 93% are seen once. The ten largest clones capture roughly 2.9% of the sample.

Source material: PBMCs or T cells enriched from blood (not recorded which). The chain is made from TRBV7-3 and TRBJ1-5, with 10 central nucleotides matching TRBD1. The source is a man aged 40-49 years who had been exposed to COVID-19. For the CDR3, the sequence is CASSLTGGGGQPQHF. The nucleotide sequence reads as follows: TGTGCCAGCAGCCTGACAGGGGGCGGCGGTCAGCCCCAGCATTTT.